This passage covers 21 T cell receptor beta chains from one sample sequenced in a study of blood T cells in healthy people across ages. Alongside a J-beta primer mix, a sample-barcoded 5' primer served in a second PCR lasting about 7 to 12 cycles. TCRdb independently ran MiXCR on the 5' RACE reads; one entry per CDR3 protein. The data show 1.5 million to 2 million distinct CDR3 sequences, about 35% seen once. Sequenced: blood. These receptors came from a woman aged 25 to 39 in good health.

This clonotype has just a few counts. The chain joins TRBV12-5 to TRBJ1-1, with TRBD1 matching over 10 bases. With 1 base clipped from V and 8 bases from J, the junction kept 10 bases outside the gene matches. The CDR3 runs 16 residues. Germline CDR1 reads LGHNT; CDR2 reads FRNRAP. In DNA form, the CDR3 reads TGTGCTAGTGGTTTGGCCTCCGGGACAGGGGCCTCCGAAGCTTTCTTT. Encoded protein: CASGLASGTGASEAFF.

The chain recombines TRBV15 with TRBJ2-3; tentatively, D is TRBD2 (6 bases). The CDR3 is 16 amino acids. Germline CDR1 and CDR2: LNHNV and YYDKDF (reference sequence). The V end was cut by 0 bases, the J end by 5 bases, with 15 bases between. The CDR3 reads CATSREAPGVGDTQYF. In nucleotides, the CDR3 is TGTGCCACCAGCAGAGAGGCCCCGGGGGTTGGAGATACGCAGTATTTT. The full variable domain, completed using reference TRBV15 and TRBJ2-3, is DAMVIQNPRYQVTQFGKPVTLSCSQTLNHNVMYWYQQKSSQAPKLLFHYYDKDFNNEADTPDNFQSRRPNTSFCFLDIRSPGLGDTAMYLCATSREAPGVGDTQYFGPGTRLTVL.

The DNA of the CDR3 is TGTGCCAGCAGCTTAGAGACGACGAGTAACTATGGCTACACCTTC. This codes for CASSLETTSNYGYTF. The chain carries TRBV7-8 and TRBJ1-2; D is ambiguous. With 1 base removed from V and 1 base from J, the gap between germline ends came to 10 bases. This CDR3 region has 15 residues. CDR1 is SGHVS, CDR2 FQNEAQ, per germline.

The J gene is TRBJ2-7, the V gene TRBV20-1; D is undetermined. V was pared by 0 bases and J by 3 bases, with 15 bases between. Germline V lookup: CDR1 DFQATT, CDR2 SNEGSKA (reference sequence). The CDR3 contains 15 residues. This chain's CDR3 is CSARDVQSEVYEQYF. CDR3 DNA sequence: TGCAGTGCTAGAGATGTCCAATCAGAGGTCTACGAGCAGTACTTC.

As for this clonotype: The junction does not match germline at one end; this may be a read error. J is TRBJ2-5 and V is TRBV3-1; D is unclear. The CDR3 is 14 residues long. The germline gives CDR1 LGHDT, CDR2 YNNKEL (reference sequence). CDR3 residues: CASNQFYGQETQYF. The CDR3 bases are TGTGCCAGCAACCAATTCTATGGTCAAGAGACCCAGTACTTC.

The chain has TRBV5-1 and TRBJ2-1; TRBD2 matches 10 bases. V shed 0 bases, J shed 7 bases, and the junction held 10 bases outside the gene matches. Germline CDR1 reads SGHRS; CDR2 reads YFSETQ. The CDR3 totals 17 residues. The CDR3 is CASSLGSSGRWLNEQFF. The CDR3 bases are TGCGCCAGCAGCTTGGGATCTAGCGGGAGATGGTTAAATGAGCAGTTCTTC.

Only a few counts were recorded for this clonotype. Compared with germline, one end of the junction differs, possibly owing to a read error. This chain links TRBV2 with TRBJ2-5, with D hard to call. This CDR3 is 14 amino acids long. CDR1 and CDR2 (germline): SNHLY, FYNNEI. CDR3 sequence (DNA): TGTGCCGGCAGCTTTCACACCAGCCAAGAGACCCAGTACTTC. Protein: CAGSFHTSQETQYF.

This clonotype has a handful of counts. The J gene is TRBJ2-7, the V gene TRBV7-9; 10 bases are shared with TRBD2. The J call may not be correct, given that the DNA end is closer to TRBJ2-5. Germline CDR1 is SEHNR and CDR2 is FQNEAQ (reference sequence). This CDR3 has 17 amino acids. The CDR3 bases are TGTGCCAGCAGCTTAGTCGGGCTAGCGGGGGCCGGGGAGACCCAGTACTTC. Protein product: CASSLVGLAGAGETQYF.

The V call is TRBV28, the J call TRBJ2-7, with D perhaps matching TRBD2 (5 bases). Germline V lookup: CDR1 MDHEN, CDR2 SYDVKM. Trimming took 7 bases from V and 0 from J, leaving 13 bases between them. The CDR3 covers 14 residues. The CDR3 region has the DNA TGTGCCAGCACCACGCCTGCGGGCTCCTACGAGCAGTACTTC. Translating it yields CASTTPAGSYEQYF. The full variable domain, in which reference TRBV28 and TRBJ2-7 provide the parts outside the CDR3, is DVKVTQSSRYLVKRTGEKVFLECVQDMDHENMFWYRQDPGLGLRLIYFSYDVKMKEKGDIPEGYSVSREKKERFSLILESASTNQTSMYLCASTTPAGSYEQYFGPGTRLTVT.

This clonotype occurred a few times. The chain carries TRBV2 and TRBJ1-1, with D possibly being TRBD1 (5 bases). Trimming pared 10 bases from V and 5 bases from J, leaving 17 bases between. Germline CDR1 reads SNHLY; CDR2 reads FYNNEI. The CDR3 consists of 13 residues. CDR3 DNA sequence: TGTGCCAACACCCTACAGGAGGGGACTGAAGCTTTCTTT. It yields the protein CANTLQEGTEAFF.

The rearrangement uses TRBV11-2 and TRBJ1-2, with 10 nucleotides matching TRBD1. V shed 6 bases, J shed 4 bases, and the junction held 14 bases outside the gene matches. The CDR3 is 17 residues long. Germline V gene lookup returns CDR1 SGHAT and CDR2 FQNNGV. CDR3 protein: CASSYLKFRDRGYGYTF. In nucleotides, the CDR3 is TGTGCCAGCAGTTATCTAAAGTTTAGGGACAGGGGCTATGGCTACACCTTC.

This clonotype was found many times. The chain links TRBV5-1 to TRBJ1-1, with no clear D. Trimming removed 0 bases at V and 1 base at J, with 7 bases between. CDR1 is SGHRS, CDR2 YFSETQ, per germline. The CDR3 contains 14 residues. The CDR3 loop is CASSLDMTNTEAFF. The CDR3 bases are TGCGCCAGCAGCTTGGACATGACGAACACTGAAGCTTTCTTT.

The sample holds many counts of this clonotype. CDR3 DNA sequence: TGCGCCAGCAGCGGGGGGTACTTC. Translation: CASSGGYF. The V call is TRBV4-1, the J call TRBJ2-5, with D tentatively TRBD1 or TRBD2 (5 bases each). V was cut by 5 bases and J by 13 bases, with 5 bases left in between. The CDR3 consists of 8 residues. Germline lookup yields CDR1 MGHRA and CDR2 YSYEKL.

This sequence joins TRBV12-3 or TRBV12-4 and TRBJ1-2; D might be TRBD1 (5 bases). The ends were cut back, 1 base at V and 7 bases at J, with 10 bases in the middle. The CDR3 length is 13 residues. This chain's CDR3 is CASSLDRLGGYTF. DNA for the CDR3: TGTGCCAGCAGTTTAGACAGGCTAGGTGGCTACACCTTC.

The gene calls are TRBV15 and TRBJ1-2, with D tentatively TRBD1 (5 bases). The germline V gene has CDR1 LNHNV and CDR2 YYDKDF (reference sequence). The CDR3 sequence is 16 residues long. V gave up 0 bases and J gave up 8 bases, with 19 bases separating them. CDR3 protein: CATSRDNRFRGWGYTF. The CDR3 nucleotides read TGTGCCACCAGCAGAGATAACAGGTTCCGTGGCTGGGGCTACACCTTC.

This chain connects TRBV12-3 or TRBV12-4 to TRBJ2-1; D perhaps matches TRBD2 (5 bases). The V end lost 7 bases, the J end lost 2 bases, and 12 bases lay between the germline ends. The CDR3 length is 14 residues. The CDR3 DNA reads TGTGCCAGCATGGGTATGCGGGCCTACAATGAGCAGTTCTTC. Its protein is CASMGMRAYNEQFF.

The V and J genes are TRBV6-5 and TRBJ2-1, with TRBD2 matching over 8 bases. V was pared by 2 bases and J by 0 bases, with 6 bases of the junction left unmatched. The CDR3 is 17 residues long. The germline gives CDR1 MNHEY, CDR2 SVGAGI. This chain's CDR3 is CASSYDGGTSSYNEQFF. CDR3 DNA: TGTGCCAGCAGTTACGACGGGGGGACTAGCTCCTACAATGAGCAGTTCTTC.

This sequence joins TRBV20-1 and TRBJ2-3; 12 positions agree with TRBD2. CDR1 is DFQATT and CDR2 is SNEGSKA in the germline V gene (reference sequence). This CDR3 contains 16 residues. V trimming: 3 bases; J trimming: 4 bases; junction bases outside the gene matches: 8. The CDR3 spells CSASRASGGGPDTQYF. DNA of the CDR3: TGCAGTGCTAGTAGGGCTAGCGGGGGGGGGCCAGATACGCAGTATTTT.

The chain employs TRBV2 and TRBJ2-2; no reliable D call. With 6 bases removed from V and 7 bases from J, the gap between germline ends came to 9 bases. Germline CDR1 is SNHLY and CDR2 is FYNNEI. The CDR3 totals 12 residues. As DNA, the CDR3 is TGTGCCAGCAGACTGCGAAGCGGGGAGCTGTTTTTT. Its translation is CASRLRSGELFF.

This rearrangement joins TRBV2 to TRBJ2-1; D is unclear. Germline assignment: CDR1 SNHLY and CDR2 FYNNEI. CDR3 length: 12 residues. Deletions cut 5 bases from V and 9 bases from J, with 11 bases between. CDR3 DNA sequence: TGTGCCAGCAGTATCCAGGTCGGTGAGCAGTTCTTC. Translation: CASSIQVGEQFF.

CDR3 amino acids: CASSLDSSGGYEQYF. The CDR3 DNA is TGTGCCAGCAGCTTAGATTCTAGCGGGGGTTACGAGCAGTACTTC. V gene TRBV7-7 combines with J gene TRBJ2-7; 10 bases line up with TRBD2. The CDR3 is 15 residues long. Germline loops: CDR1 SSHAT, CDR2 FNYEAQ (reference sequence). The V and J ends lost 1 base and 4 bases, in that order; junction bases with no gene match: 4.